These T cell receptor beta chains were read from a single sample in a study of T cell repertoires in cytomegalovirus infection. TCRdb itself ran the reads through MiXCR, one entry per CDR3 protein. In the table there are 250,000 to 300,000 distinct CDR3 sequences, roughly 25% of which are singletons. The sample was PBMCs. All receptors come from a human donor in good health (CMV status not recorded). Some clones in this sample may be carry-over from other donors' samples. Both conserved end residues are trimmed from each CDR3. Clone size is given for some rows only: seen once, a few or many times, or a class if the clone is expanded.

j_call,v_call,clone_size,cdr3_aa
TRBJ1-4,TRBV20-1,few,SAKGQSNEKLF
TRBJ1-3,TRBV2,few,ASKGPGSNTIY
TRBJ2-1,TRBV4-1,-,ASSQEDTSGTYNEQF
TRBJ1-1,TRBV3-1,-,ASSQDSWNTEAF
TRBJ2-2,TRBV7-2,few,ASSRGSPGELF
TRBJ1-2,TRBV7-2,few,ASSLVRGDGYT
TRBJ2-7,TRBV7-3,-,ASSQTSGDTYEQY
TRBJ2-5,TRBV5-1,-,ASSPRGLETQY
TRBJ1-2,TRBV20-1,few,SARHIGQTHYGYT
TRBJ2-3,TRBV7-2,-,ASSLETGYTDTQY
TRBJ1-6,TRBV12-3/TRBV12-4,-,ASTRTGPNSPLH
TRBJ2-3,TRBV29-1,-,SVAGTSGKKY
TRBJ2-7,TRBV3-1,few,ASGRNDEQY
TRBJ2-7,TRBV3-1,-,ASSQERISTYEQY
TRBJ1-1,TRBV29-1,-,SVAPGWGMNTEAF
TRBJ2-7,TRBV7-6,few,ASIPSPYDRRYEQY
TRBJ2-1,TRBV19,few,ASSISLAGVNRRYWGEQF
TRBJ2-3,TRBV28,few,ASSLLRGDMTDTQY
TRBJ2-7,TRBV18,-,ASSVTSDYEQY
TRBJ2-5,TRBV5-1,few,ASSRDQETQY
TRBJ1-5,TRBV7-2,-,ASSRGQDQPQH
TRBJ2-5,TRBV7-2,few,ASSLPAGVRETQY
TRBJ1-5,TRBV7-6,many,ASSTGTGEHYSNQPQH
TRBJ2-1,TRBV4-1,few,ASSPLGQNTYNEQF
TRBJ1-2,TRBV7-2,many,ASSPIVASYGYT
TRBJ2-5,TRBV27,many,ASSSIHSIQETQY
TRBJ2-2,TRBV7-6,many,ASSLIRLRQGETGELF
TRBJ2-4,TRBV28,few,ASSPPGLNIQY
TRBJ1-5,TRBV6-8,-,AGSYGGQENQPQH
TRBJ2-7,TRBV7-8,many,ASTPRAGGPYEQY
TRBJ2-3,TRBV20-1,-,SARRDTQY
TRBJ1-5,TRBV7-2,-,ASSSRGYNQPQH
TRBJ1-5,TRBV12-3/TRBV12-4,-,ASSPGYGDQPQH
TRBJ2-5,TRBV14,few,ASSQGAHPSETQY
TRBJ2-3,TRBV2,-,ASSAGGGAGDTQY
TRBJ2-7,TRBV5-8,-,ASSTTLGLADDYEQY
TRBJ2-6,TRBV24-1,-,ATSGEQSNSGANVLT